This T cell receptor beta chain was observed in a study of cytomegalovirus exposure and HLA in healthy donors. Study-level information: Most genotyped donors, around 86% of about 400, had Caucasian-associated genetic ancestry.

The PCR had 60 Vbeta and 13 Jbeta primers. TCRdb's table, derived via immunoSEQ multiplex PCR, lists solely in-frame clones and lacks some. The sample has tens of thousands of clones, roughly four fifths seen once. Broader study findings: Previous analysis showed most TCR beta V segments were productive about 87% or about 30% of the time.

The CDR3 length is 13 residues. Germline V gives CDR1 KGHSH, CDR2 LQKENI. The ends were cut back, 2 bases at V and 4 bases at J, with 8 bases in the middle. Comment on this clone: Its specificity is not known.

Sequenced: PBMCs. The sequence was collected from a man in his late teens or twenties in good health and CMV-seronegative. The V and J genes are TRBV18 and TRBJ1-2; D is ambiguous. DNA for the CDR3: TGTGCCAGCTCACCAGGCCCTTCCTATGGCTACACCTTC. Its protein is CASSPGPSYGYTF. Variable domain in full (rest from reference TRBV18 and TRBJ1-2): NAGVMQNPRHLVRRRGQEARLRCSPMKGHSHVYWYRQLPEEGLKFMVYLQKENIIDESGMPKERFSAEFPKEGPSILRIQQVVRGDSAAYFCASSPGPSYGYTFGSGTRLTVV.